The 10 T cell receptor beta chains below all came from one sample that was sequenced in a study of OX40 agonist ivuxolimab in advanced cancers. Here immunoSEQ multiplex PCR was the method, and the copy in TCRdb shows in-frame clones only, minus some. The profile shows about 29,000 clones, 70% to 85% of them singletons. The input for sequencing was CD4+ or CD8+ T cells sorted from blood, taken in a trial of the OX40 agonist ivuxolimab. Receptors originate from an adult with an advanced solid tumor such as melanoma, head and neck, liver or kidney cancer.

This chain connects TRBV19 to TRBJ1-1; D not certain. V was shortened by 10 bases and J by 4 bases, with 10 bases between the two germline ends. The CDR3 runs 11 residues. The germline gives CDR1 LNHDA, CDR2 SQIVND (reference sequence). The DNA for the CDR3 is TGTGCCATAGGCGGAGGCACTGAAGCTTTCTTT. This encodes CAIGGGTEAFF.

V is TRBV4-1 and J is TRBJ2-7; 8 bases align to TRBD1. CDR1 MGHRA and CDR2 YSYEKL come from the germline V gene. CDR3 length: 15 amino acids. Trimming cost V 2 bases and J 4 bases; bases outside gene matches: 7. CDR3 DNA sequence: TGCGCCAGCAGCCAATACGACGGACAGGGTTACGAGCAGTACTTC. It specifies CASSQYDGQGYEQYF.

This chain joins TRBV30 and TRBJ2-7, with unresolved D. Deletions cut 1 base from V and 5 bases from J, with 9 bases between. CDR1 and CDR2 from the germline V gene are GTSNPN and SVGIG (reference sequence). This CDR3 has 12 amino acids. DNA for the CDR3: TGTGCCTGGAGTGAAAGGGTCGACGAGCAGTACTTC. Its translation: CAWSERVDEQYF. Together with reference TRBV30 and TRBJ2-7, the CDR3 gives the full variable domain: SQTIHQWPATLVQPVGSPLSLECTVEGTSNPNLYWYRQAAGRGLQLLFYSVGIGQISSEVPQNLSASRPQDRQFILSSKKLLLSDSGFYLCAWSERVDEQYFGPGTRLTVT.

The chain carries TRBV5-1 and TRBJ1-1; D not certain. The germline V and J ends were trimmed by 0 bases and 0 bases, with 6 bases remaining between them. The CDR3 loop spans 14 amino acids. The germline V gene encodes CDR1 SGHRS and CDR2 YFSETQ. DNA for the CDR3: TGCGCCAGCAGCTTGGGAGGCATGAACACTGAAGCTTTCTTT. It translates to CASSLGGMNTEAFF.

This clone was seen more than once but under ten times. The chain has TRBV2 and TRBJ1-3, with D possibly matching TRBD1 (6 bases). V was clipped by 7 bases and J by 2 bases, with 15 bases between them. Germline loops: CDR1 SNHLY, CDR2 FYNNEI. The CDR3 sequence is 15 residues long. Written as DNA, the CDR3 is TGTGCCAGCAAGCAGGGGCTTGGGGCTGGAAACACCATATATTTT. This encodes CASKQGLGAGNTIYF.

This clone was found once. The chain employs TRBV4-2 and TRBJ2-7; the D is unclear. V was trimmed by 1 base and J by 3 bases, leaving 10 bases between them. Germline-derived CDR1 and CDR2 are LGHNA and YNFKEQ. The CDR3 has 14 amino acids. CDR3 in DNA: TGTGCCAGCAGCCAAGGATGGGGAATCTACGAGCAGTACTTC. This gives the protein CASSQGWGIYEQYF.

The V gene is TRBV4-2, the J gene TRBJ2-1; D tentatively fits TRBD1 or TRBD2 (5 bases each). The CDR3 runs to 16 residues. The ends were cut back, 1 base at V and 5 bases at J, with 15 bases in the middle. Germline V CDR1 and CDR2: LGHNA, YNFKEQ. The CDR3 loop is CASSQGGGWGNNEQFF. CDR3 DNA sequence: TGTGCCAGCAGCCAAGGGGGCGGGTGGGGCAACAATGAGCAGTTCTTC.

The rearrangement uses TRBV5-1 and TRBJ2-7; D could derive from TRBD1 or TRBD2 (5 bases each). The CDR3 has 14 residues. Germline V gene lookup returns CDR1 SGHRS and CDR2 YFSETQ. V lost 4 bases and J 0 bases, leaving 11 bases between the germline ends. CDR3 sequence: CASSPGTGSYEQYF. The CDR3 DNA reads as TGCGCCAGCAGCCCCGGGACGGGCTCCTACGAGCAGTACTTC.

The CDR3 sequence: CASSQRLAGDEQFF. CDR3 in DNA: TGCGCCAGCAGCCAGAGACTAGCGGGAGATGAGCAGTTCTTC. V and J are TRBV4-1 and TRBJ2-1; 12 positions agree with TRBD2. CDR1 is MGHRA, CDR2 YSYEKL, per germline. J was trimmed by 8 bases and V by 3 bases; bases with no gene match: 2. This CDR3 region has 14 residues.

This sequence joins TRBV9 and TRBJ2-7; 11 nucleotides match TRBD1. The CDR3 sequence is 16 residues long. V was pared by 0 bases and J by 4 bases, with 6 bases of the junction left unmatched. Germline loops: CDR1 SGDLS, CDR2 YYNGEE. CDR3 amino acids: CASSVGDRGISYEQYF. The CDR3 DNA is TGTGCCAGCAGCGTAGGGGACAGGGGGATTTCATACGAGCAGTACTTC.